Reported below is one T cell receptor beta chain. Its antigen is currently unknown. This sample was included in a study of OX40 agonist ivuxolimab in advanced cancers. Overall study context: The drug used for patients, ivuxolimab, was an agonistic anti-OX40 (CD134) antibody. In this trial design, patients received ivuxolimab intravenously at 0.01 to 10 mg/kg every 2 weeks.

Assay used: immunoSEQ multiplex PCR; TCRdb lists only in-frame clones, some missing. Of around 14,000 clones detected, around nine tenths appear once; the ten largest clones hold over 5.5%. Study outcomes and limitations: No antigen was identified for the clonally expanded peripheral T cells. Researchers report that CD8+ T cells had, on average, more expanded clones than CD4+.

The CDR3 sequence is 11 residues long. The germline gives CDR1 DFQATT, CDR2 SNEGSKA (reference sequence). The germline V and J ends were trimmed by 6 bases and 11 bases, with 14 bases remaining between them. This sequence was found in an adult with an advanced solid tumor such as melanoma, head and neck, liver or kidney cancer. This chain uses TRBV20-1 with TRBJ2-1; D is perhaps TRBD2 (5 bases). Sequenced here: CD4+ or CD8+ T cells sorted from blood, sampled in a trial of the OX40 agonist ivuxolimab. The CDR3 reads CSADTRSQQFF. The CDR3 region has the DNA TGCAGTGCGGATACTAGGTCGCAGCAGTTCTTC.